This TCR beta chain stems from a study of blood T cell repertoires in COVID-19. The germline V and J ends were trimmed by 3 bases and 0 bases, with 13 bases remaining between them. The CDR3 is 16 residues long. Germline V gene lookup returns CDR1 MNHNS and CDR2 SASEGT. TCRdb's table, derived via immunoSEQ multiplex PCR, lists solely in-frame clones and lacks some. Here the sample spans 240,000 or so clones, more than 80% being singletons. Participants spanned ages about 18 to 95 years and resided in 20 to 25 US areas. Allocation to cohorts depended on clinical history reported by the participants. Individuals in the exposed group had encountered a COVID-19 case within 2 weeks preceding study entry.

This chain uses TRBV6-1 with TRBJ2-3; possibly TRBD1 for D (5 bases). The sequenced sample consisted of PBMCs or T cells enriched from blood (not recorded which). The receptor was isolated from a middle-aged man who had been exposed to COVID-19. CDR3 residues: CASSEFRASSTDTQYF. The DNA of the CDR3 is TGTGCCAGCAGTGAGTTCAGGGCATCTAGCACAGATACGCAGTATTTT.